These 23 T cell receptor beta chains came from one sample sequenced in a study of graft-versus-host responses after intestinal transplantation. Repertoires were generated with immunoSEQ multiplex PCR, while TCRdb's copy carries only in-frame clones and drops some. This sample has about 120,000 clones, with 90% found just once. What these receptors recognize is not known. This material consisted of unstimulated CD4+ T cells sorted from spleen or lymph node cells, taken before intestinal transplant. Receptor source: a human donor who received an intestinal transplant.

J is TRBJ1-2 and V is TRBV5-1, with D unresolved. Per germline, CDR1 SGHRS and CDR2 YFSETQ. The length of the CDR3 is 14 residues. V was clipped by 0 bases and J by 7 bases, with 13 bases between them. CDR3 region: CASSLVSGVAGYTF. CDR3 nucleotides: TGCGCCAGCAGCTTGGTTTCGGGAGTCGCTGGCTACACCTTC.

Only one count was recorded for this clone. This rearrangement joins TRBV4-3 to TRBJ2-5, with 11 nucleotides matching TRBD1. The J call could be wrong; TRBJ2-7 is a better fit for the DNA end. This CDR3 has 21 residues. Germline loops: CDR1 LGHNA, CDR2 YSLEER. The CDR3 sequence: CASSQDPNPGQGGRGSYEQYF. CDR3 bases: TGCGCCAGCAGCCAAGATCCCAACCCGGGACAGGGGGGACGGGGATCCTACGAGCAGTACTTC.

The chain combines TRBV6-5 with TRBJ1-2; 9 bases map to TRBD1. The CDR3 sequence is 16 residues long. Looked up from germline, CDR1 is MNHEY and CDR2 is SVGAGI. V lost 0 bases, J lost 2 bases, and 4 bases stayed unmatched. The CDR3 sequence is CASSYSRDRENYGYTF. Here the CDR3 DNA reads TGTGCCAGCAGTTACTCACGGGACAGGGAAAACTATGGCTACACCTTC.

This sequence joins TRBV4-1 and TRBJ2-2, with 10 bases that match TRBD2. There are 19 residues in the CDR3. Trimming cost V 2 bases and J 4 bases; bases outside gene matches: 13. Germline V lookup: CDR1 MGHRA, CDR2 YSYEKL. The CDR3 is CASSQTPQGLAAITGELFF. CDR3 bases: TGCGCCAGCAGCCAAACGCCTCAAGGACTAGCGGCGATCACCGGGGAGCTGTTTTTT.

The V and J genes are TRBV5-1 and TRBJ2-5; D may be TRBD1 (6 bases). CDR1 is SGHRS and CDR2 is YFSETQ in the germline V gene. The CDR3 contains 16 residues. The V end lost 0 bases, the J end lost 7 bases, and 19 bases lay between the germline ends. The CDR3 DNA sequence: TGCGCCAGCAGCTTGGATACAGGGTGGCGGTCGGGGACCCAGTACTTC. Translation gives CASSLDTGWRSGTQYF. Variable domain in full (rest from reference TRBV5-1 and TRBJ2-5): KAGVTQTPRYLIKTRGQQVTLSCSPISGHRSVSWYQQTPGQGLQFLFEYFSETQRNKGNFPGRFSGRQFSNSRSEMNVSTLELGDSALYLCASSLDTGWRSGTQYFGPGTRLLVL.

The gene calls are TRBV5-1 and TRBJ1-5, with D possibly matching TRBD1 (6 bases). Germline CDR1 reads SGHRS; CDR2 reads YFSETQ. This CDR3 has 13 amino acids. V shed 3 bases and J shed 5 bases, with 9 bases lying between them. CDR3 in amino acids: CASSWAGDQPQHF. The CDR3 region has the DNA TGCGCCAGCAGCTGGGCAGGGGATCAGCCCCAGCATTTT.

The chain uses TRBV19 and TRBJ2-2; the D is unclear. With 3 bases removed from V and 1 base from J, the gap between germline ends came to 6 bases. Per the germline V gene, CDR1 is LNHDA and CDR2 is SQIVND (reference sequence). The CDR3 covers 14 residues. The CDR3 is CASSMNRNTGELFF. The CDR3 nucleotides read TGTGCCAGTAGTATGAACAGGAACACCGGGGAGCTGTTTTTT.

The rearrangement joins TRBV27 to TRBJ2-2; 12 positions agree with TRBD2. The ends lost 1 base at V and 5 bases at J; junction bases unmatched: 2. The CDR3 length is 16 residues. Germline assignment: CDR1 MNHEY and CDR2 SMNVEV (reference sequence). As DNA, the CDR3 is TGTGCCAGCAGTTTATTGGGACTAGCGGGTACCGGGGAGCTGTTTTTT. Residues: CASSLLGLAGTGELFF.

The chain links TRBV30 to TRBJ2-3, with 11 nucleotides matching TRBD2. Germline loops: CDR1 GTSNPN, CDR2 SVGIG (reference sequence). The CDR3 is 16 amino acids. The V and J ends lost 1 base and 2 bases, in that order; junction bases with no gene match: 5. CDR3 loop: CAWSGGTSGHTDTQYF. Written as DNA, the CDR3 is TGTGCCTGGAGTGGGGGGACTAGCGGCCACACAGATACGCAGTATTTT.

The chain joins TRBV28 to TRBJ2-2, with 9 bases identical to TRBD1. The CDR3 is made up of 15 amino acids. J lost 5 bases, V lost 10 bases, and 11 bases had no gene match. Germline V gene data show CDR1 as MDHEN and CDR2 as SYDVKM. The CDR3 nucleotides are TGTGCCATCAATACCGGGACAGGGAGGACCGGGGAGCTGTTTTTT. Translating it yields CAINTGTGRTGELFF.

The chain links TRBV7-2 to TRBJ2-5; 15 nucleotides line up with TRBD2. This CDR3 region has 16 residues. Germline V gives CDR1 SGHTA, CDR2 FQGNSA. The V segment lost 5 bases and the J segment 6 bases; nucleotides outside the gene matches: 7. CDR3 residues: CASSAGLAGGPKTQYF. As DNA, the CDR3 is TGTGCCAGCAGCGCCGGACTAGCGGGGGGGCCGAAGACCCAGTACTTC.

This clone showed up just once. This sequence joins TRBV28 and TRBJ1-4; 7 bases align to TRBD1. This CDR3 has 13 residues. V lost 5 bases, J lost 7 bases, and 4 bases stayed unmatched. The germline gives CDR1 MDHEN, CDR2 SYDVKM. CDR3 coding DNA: TGTGCCAGCAGTGCAGGGGGTAGTGAAAAACTGTTTTTT. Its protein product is CASSAGGSEKLFF.

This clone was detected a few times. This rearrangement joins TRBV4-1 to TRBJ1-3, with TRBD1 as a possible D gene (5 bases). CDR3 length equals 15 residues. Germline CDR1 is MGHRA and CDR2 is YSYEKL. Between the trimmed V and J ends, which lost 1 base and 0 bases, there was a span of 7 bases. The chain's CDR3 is CASSQGGVSGNTIYF. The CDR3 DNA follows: TGCGCCAGCAGCCAAGGGGGGGTCTCTGGAAACACCATATATTTT.

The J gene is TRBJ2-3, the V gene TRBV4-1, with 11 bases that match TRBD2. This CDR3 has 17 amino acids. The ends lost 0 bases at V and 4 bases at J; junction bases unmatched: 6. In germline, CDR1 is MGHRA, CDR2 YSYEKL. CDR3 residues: CASSQELLAGVADTQYF. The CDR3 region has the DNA TGCGCCAGCAGCCAAGAGCTACTAGCGGGAGTGGCAGATACGCAGTATTTT.

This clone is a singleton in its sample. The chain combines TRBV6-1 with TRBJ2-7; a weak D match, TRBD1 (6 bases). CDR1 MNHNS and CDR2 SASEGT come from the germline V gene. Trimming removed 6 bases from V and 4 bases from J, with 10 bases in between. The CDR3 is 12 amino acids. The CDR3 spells CASSRTVYEQYF. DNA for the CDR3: TGTGCCAGCAGCCGGACAGTATACGAGCAGTACTTC.

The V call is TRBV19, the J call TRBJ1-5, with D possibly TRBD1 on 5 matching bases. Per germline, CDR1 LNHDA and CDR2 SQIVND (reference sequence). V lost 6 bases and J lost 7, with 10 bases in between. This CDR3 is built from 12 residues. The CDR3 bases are TGTGCCAGTAGCCCCGGGGGGCAGCCCCAGCATTTT. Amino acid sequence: CASSPGGQPQHF.

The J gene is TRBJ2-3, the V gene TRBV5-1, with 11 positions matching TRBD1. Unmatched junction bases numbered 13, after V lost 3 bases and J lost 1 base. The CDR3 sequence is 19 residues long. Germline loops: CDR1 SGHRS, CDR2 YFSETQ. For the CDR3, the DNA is TGCGCCAGCAGCTCGGAGGCGGGACAGGGGGTCGGGGGCACAGATACGCAGTATTTT. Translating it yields CASSSEAGQGVGGTDTQYF.

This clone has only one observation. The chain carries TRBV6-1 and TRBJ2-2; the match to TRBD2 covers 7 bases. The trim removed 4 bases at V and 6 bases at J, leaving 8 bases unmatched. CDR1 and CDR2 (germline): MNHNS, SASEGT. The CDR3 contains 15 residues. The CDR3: CASSVKRGPAGELFF. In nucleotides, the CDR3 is TGTGCCAGCAGTGTAAAGCGGGGCCCCGCCGGGGAGCTGTTTTTT.

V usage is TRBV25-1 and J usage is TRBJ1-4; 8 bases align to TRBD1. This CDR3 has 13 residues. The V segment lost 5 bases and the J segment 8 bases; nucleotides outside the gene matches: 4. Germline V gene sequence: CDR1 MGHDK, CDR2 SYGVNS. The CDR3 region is CASSRTGGEKLFF. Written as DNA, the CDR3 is TGTGCCAGCAGTCGTACAGGGGGGGAAAAACTGTTTTTT.

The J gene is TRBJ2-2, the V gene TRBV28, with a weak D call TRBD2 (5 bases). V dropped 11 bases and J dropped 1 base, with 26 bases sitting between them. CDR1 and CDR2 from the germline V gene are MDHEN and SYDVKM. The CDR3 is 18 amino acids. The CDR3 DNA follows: TGTGCCTGCTCAGTGTTTCGGAGAGGGAAGGAGAACACCGGGGAGCTGTTTTTT. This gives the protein CACSVFRRGKENTGELFF.

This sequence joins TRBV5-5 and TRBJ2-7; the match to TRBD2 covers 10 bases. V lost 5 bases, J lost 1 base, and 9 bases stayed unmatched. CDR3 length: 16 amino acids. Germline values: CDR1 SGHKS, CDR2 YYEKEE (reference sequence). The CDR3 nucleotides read TGTGCCAGCAGGACTGCCGGGACTAGCGTTTCCTACGAGCAGTACTTC. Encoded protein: CASRTAGTSVSYEQYF.

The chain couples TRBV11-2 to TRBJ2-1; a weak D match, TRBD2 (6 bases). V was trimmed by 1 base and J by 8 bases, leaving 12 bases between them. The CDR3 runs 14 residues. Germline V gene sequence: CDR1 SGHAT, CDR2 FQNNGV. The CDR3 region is CASSLARLGHEQFF. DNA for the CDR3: TGTGCCAGCAGCTTAGCCCGACTAGGGCATGAGCAGTTCTTC.

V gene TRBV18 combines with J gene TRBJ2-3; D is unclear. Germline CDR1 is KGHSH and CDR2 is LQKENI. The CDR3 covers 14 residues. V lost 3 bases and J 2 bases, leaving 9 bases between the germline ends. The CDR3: CASSPLEVTDTQYF. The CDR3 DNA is TGTGCCAGCTCACCGCTAGAGGTCACAGATACGCAGTATTTT.